Listed below are T cell receptor beta chains from one sample, sequenced in a study of shared clonotypes between healthy human individuals. Some clones are missing from TCRdb's copy, which holds only in-frame ones; the method was immunoSEQ multiplex PCR. The sample lists 950,000 to 1,100,000 clones; approximately 72% were seen once. Sequenced sample: memory CD4+ T cells sorted from blood. Source of these receptors: a man aged 18 to 35 in good health. CDR3s include the opening cysteine and the closing phenylalanine or tryptophan. Each record gives: V gene, J gene, D gene, clone size, CDR3 DNA, CDR3 protein. D genes are given only for firm matches. The size entry is marked missing in some rows and otherwise reads once, few, many or a size class.

V: TRBV7-9; J: TRBJ2-3; D: NA; size: once; DNA: TGTGCCAGCAGCTTAGCGTTAAACTCGGATACGCAGTATTTT; CDR3: CASSLALNSDTQYF
V: TRBV4-1; J: TRBJ1-4; D: NA; size: few; DNA: TGCGCCAGCAGCCAACCGTATGAAAAACTGTTTTTT; CDR3: CASSQPYEKLFF
V: TRBV30; J: TRBJ2-2; D: NA; size: NA; DNA: TGTGCCTGGAGGGACATCATCACCGCCGGGGAGCTGTTTTTT; CDR3: CAWRDIITAGELFF
V: TRBV5-1; J: TRBJ2-1; D: NA; size: NA; DNA: TGCGCCAGCAGCCTCGACTATGCCTACAATGAGCAGTTCTTC; CDR3: CASSLDYAYNEQFF
V: TRBV27; J: TRBJ1-5; D: NA; size: NA; DNA: TGTGCCAGCAGTTTCACCGGGAATCAGCCCCAGCATTTT; CDR3: CASSFTGNQPQHF
V: TRBV4-1; J: TRBJ1-4; D: NA; size: many; DNA: TGCGCCAGCAGCCAAGGGACGGATGAAAAACTGTTTTTT; CDR3: CASSQGTDEKLFF
V: TRBV28; J: TRBJ1-5; D: NA; size: NA; DNA: TGTGCCAGCAGATCCGGGTCCTCCTACAATCAGCCCCAGCATTTT; CDR3: CASRSGSSYNQPQHF
V: TRBV5-1; J: TRBJ1-5; D: NA; size: NA; DNA: TGCGCCAGCAGCTTGCGGGAGGATCAGCCCCAGCATTTT; CDR3: CASSLREDQPQHF
V: TRBV6-5; J: TRBJ2-5; D: NA; size: NA; DNA: TGTGCCAGCAGTTACAGGAGCGTTGGGACGGAGGAGACCCAGTACTTC; CDR3: CASSYRSVGTEETQYF
V: TRBV5-1; J: TRBJ2-7; D: NA; size: many; DNA: TGCGCCAGCAGCCAGGAAGGGCTCGTGGGGTACGAGCAGTACTTC; CDR3: CASSQEGLVGYEQYF
V: TRBV6-1; J: TRBJ2-6; D: TRBD1; size: NA; DNA: TGTGCCAGCAGTAAAGGACAGGGGTTCTCTGGGGCCAACGTCCTGACTTTC; CDR3: CASSKGQGFSGANVLTF
V: TRBV15; J: TRBJ1-5; D: NA; size: NA; DNA: TGTGCCACCAGCAGGCCCTTTCAGCCCCAGCATTTT; CDR3: CATSRPFQPQHF
V: TRBV5-1; J: TRBJ1-6; D: NA; size: NA; DNA: TGCGCCAGCAGCTTGCTCAGCTATAATTCACCCCTCCACTTT; CDR3: CASSLLSYNSPLHF
V: TRBV19; J: TRBJ1-3; D: NA; size: once; DNA: TGTGCCAGTAGTATGTGGAGGGCAGCCGGAAACACCATATATTTT; CDR3: CASSMWRAAGNTIYF
V: TRBV7-9; J: TRBJ2-7; D: NA; size: NA; DNA: TGTGCCAGCAGCTTAAGCCCATACGAGCAGTACTTC; CDR3: CASSLSPYEQYF
V: TRBV28; J: TRBJ2-3; D: TRBD2; size: NA; DNA: TGTGCCAGCTCACCGGCGGGACTAATGGCAGATACGCAGTATTTT; CDR3: CASSPAGLMADTQYF
V: TRBV5-1; J: TRBJ2-7; D: TRBD2; size: few; DNA: TGCGCCAGCAGCTTGACTAGCGGGGGAGCTTCCTACGAGCAGTACTTC; CDR3: CASSLTSGGASYEQYF
V: TRBV28; J: TRBJ2-2; D: NA; size: NA; DNA: TGTGCCAGCGCTGGTGGGACGAACACCGGGGAGCTGTTTTTT; CDR3: CASAGGTNTGELFF
V: TRBV5-4; J: TRBJ1-1; D: NA; size: few; DNA: TGTGCCAGCAGCTTGGCCTTGAACACTGAAGCTTTCTTT; CDR3: CASSLALNTEAFF
V: TRBV5-6; J: TRBJ2-5; D: NA; size: few; DNA: TGTGCCAGCAGCCGGACGTGGGAGCCAGTAGAGACCCAGTACTTC; CDR3: CASSRTWEPVETQYF
V: TRBV29-1; J: TRBJ2-7; D: TRBD1; size: few; DNA: TGCAGCGCGGGACAGGGTGGGGACGAGCAGTACTTC; CDR3: CSAGQGGDEQYF
V: TRBV11-2; J: TRBJ1-3; D: NA; size: NA; DNA: TGTGCCAGCAGCTTGTTTTTAGGGGGTCCCTCTGGAAACACCATATATTTT; CDR3: CASSLFLGGPSGNTIYF
V: TRBV18; J: TRBJ2-4; D: NA; size: NA; DNA: TGTGCCAGCTCACCACCTCACCTAGTAGCCAAAAACATTCAGTACTTC; CDR3: CASSPPHLVAKNIQYF
V: TRBV19; J: TRBJ2-1; D: TRBD1; size: NA; DNA: TGTGCCAGTAGACCAGACAGGGGTTTGTACAATGAGCAGTTCTTC; CDR3: CASRPDRGLYNEQFF
V: TRBV5-1; J: TRBJ2-7; D: NA; size: few; DNA: TGCGCCAGCAGCTTGGCGTATTCCTACGAGCAGTACTTC; CDR3: CASSLAYSYEQYF
V: TRBV5-1; J: TRBJ2-1; D: NA; size: NA; DNA: TGCGCCAGCAGCATACAGGGGGGGACCTACAATGAGCAGTTCTTC; CDR3: CASSIQGGTYNEQFF
V: TRBV5-1; J: TRBJ1-3; D: TRBD1; size: few; DNA: TGCGCCAGCAGCCTCGGACCAGGGGGCGTTGGAAACACCATATATTTT; CDR3: CASSLGPGGVGNTIYF
V: TRBV20-1; J: TRBJ1-1; D: TRBD1; size: few; DNA: TGCAGTGTCAGGGGGTGGACTGAAGCTTTCTTT; CDR3: CSVRGWTEAFF
V: TRBV20-1; J: TRBJ2-3; D: NA; size: NA; DNA: TGCAGTGCGAGCCCCACAGATACGCAGTATTTT; CDR3: CSASPTDTQYF
V: TRBV28; J: TRBJ2-7; D: TRBD1; size: NA; DNA: TGTGCCAGCCGGATCCGACAGGGTGGCGAGCAGTACTTC; CDR3: CASRIRQGGEQYF
V: TRBV6-6; J: TRBJ1-2; D: NA; size: few; DNA: TGTGCCAGCAGTTACCTGGGGGGCTCTGGCTACACCTTC; CDR3: CASSYLGGSGYTF
V: TRBV2; J: TRBJ1-2; D: NA; size: NA; DNA: TGTGCCAGCAGTCCGGGCACGAACTATGGCTACACCTTC; CDR3: CASSPGTNYGYTF
V: TRBV9; J: TRBJ2-5; D: NA; size: once; DNA: TGTGCCAGCAGCGTAGGGCTGGGGATTCGGGAGACCCAGTACTTC; CDR3: CASSVGLGIRETQYF
V: TRBV6-6; J: TRBJ1-2; D: TRBD1; size: once; DNA: TGTGCCAGCAGTTACTCGGGACAGGGGGAGACTTTC; CDR3: CASSYSGQGETF
V: TRBV19; J: TRBJ1-5; D: TRBD1; size: few; DNA: TGTGCCAGTAGTTCCCGGGACAGGGATAATCAGCCCCAGCATTTT; CDR3: CASSSRDRDNQPQHF
V: TRBV18; J: TRBJ2-1; D: NA; size: few; DNA: TGTGCCAGCTCACCCCTCTCCCTATCCTACAATGAGCAGTTCTTC; CDR3: CASSPLSLSYNEQFF
V: TRBV30; J: TRBJ1-1; D: NA; size: few; DNA: TGTGCCTGGAGTGTAGAACAGGTGATGAACACTGAAGCTTTCTTT; CDR3: CAWSVEQVMNTEAFF
V: TRBV2; J: TRBJ2-1; D: NA; size: NA; DNA: TGTGCCAGCACTGAATCCCGGTCCGTCAATGAGCAGTTCTTC; CDR3: CASTESRSVNEQFF
V: TRBV6-5; J: TRBJ1-2; D: TRBD1; size: once; DNA: TGTGCCAGCAGTACGCGGACAGGGGATGGCTACACCTTC; CDR3: CASSTRTGDGYTF
V: TRBV7-9; J: TRBJ1-2; D: NA; size: NA; DNA: TGTGCCAGCAGCGAGACTGAAAACTATGGCTACACCTTC; CDR3: CASSETENYGYTF
V: TRBV5-1; J: TRBJ2-5; D: TRBD2; size: NA; DNA: TGCGCCAGCCGGCGGGGGTTTCAAGAGACCCAGTACTTC; CDR3: CASRRGFQETQYF
V: TRBV20-1; J: TRBJ2-7; D: NA; size: NA; DNA: TGCAGTGCTTTTTTAACCTACGAGCAGTACTTC; CDR3: CSAFLTYEQYF
V: TRBV10-3; J: TRBJ1-2; D: NA; size: many; DNA: TGTGCCATCAGTGGGTCCACAGGCGACTATGGCTACACCTTC; CDR3: CAISGSTGDYGYTF
V: TRBV28; J: TRBJ2-5; D: NA; size: few; DNA: TGTGCCAGCAGTTTCTACCCCCCAGAGACCCAGTACTTC; CDR3: CASSFYPPETQYF
V: TRBV4-3; J: TRBJ2-3; D: NA; size: NA; DNA: TGCGCCAGCAGCCAAGATCCCGTAAGCGGAGGCACAGATACGCAGTATTTT; CDR3: CASSQDPVSGGTDTQYF
V: TRBV7-2; J: TRBJ2-7; D: TRBD2; size: NA; DNA: TGTGCCAGCAGCTCCCGCGGTAGCGGGAGGGATTTTTTCTTC; CDR3: CASSSRGSGRDFFF
V: TRBV29-1; J: TRBJ1-1; D: NA; size: few; DNA: TGCAGCGTTGGAACCGGGACAAGCAGCGAAGCTTTCTTT; CDR3: CSVGTGTSSEAFF
V: TRBV5-4; J: TRBJ1-4; D: NA; size: NA; DNA: TGTGCCAGCAGCTTGGGGCAGGGTGCTAATGAAAAACTGCTTTTT; CDR3: CASSLGQGANEKLLF
V: TRBV5-1; J: TRBJ2-1; D: TRBD2; size: NA; DNA: TGCGCCAGCAGCTTGGCCGAGTCCAGCGGGAGCTCCTACAATGAGCAGTTCTTC; CDR3: CASSLAESSGSSYNEQFF
V: TRBV11-2; J: TRBJ2-3; D: NA; size: NA; DNA: TGTGCCAGCAGCTTATCGGGGTCAACTAGCACAGATACGCAGTATTTT; CDR3: CASSLSGSTSTDTQYF
V: TRBV7-2; J: TRBJ1-3; D: NA; size: few; DNA: TGTGCCAGCAGCTTAGCGTGGGGGCCAGGAAACACCATATATTTT; CDR3: CASSLAWGPGNTIYF
V: TRBV5-6; J: TRBJ2-3; D: TRBD2; size: NA; DNA: TGTGCCAGCAGCTTGAGCGGGAGAGGAACAGATACGCAGTATTTT; CDR3: CASSLSGRGTDTQYF
V: TRBV18; J: TRBJ2-7; D: NA; size: NA; DNA: TGTGCCAGCTCAGCGGGACGGGGGTTTTCCTACGAGCAGTACTTC; CDR3: CASSAGRGFSYEQYF